A selection of T cell receptor beta chains follows, all from one sample in a study of cytomegalovirus exposure and HLA in healthy donors. Data came from immunoSEQ multiplex PCR; TCRdb stores just in-frame clones and leaves some out. The table records 150,000 to 200,000 clones, 75% to 85% of them present only once. Sequencing was carried out using PBMCs. The receptors were gathered from a woman younger than 35 in good health and CMV-seropositive. The CDR3 runs from the conserved cysteine through the conserved F or W. The order of the fields is V gene, D gene, J gene, clone size, CDR3 protein, CDR3 DNA. A D gene is named only where the DNA matches it firmly. Part of the rows lack a size; the others show once, few, many or a class for expanded clones.

TRBV5-1	NA	TRBJ2-5	once	CASSGGAQETQYF	TGCGCCAGCAGCGGAGGTGCTCAAGAGACCCAGTACTTC
TRBV28	TRBD1	TRBJ2-7	NA	CASSFVGQAEQYF	TGTGCCAGCAGCTTTGTGGGACAGGCTGAGCAGTACTTC
TRBV11-2	TRBD2	TRBJ2-2	NA	CASSLDRLARNTGELFF	TGTGCCAGCAGCTTAGATCGACTAGCGAGGAACACCGGGGAGCTGTTTTTT
TRBV6-5	NA	TRBJ1-4	NA	CASSRSRLNEKLFF	TGTGCCAGCAGCCGATCGCGGCTGAATGAAAAACTGTTTTTT
TRBV7-2	NA	TRBJ1-2	NA	CASSPSESGYTF	TGTGCCAGCAGCCCCTCTGAGTCGGGGTACACCTTC
TRBV7-7	NA	TRBJ1-4	few	CASSGTGLEKLFF	TGTGCCAGCAGCGGCACAGGGCTTGAAAAACTGTTTTTT
TRBV7-9	TRBD1	TRBJ1-2	few	CASSPTGQRNYGYTF	TGTGCCAGCAGCCCGACAGGGCAGCGGAACTATGGCTACACCTTC
TRBV5-6	TRBD2	TRBJ2-1	NA	CASGLAVYNEQFF	TGTGCCAGCGGACTAGCGGTGTACAATGAGCAGTTCTTC
TRBV7-2	TRBD1	TRBJ1-2	NA	CASSLTLRDRKYGYTF	TGTGCCAGCAGCTTAACTCTCCGGGACAGGAAATATGGCTACACCTTC
TRBV25-1	NA	TRBJ2-7	NA	CATTVCHGSYEQYF	TGTGCCACCACAGTGTGTCATGGTTCCTACGAGCAGTACTTC
TRBV7-3	TRBD2	TRBJ2-3	NA	CASSRAGRTDTQYF	TGTGCCAGCAGCCGAGCGGGGAGGACAGATACGCAGTATTTT
TRBV7-8	NA	TRBJ2-3	NA	CASSLVVPTRTDTQYF	TGTGCCAGCAGCTTAGTTGTCCCTACCAGGACAGATACGCAGTATTTT
TRBV5-1	NA	TRBJ1-2	NA	CASSVNYGGYTF	TGCGCCAGCAGCGTTAATTACGGGGGCTACACCTTC
TRBV19	TRBD2	TRBJ2-1	NA	CASSSPRGTSGRNEQFF	TGTGCCAGTAGTTCTCCGCGTGGGACTAGCGGGCGCAATGAGCAGTTCTTC
TRBV5-1	NA	TRBJ1-4	NA	CASRQPTNEKLFF	TGCGCCAGCAGACAGCCAACTAATGAAAAACTGTTTTTT
TRBV5-6	NA	TRBJ1-1	few	CASSRKLRAWAEAFF	TGTGCCAGCAGCCGTAAATTGAGGGCTTGGGCTGAAGCTTTCTTT
TRBV19	NA	TRBJ1-1	NA	CASSIQGRTEAFF	TGTGCCAGTAGTATTCAGGGGAGAACTGAAGCTTTCTTT
TRBV11-1	NA	TRBJ2-2	NA	CASSSTANTGELFF	TGTGCCAGCAGCTCGACAGCGAACACCGGGGAGCTGTTTTTT
TRBV27	NA	TRBJ2-2	NA	CASSFSDSGELFF	TGTGCCAGCAGTTTCTCGGACAGCGGGGAGCTGTTTTTT
TRBV30	NA	TRBJ2-3	NA	CAWSQKGDTQYF	TGTGCCTGGAGTCAAAAGGGGGATACGCAGTATTTT
TRBV2	NA	TRBJ2-2	NA	CASRRSTANTGELFF	TGTGCCAGCAGAAGATCGACAGCGAACACCGGGGAGCTGTTTTTT
TRBV29-1	NA	TRBJ1-2	NA	CSVDVGGVGGYTF	TGCAGCGTTGATGTTGGGGGGGTTGGCGGCTACACCTTC
TRBV27	NA	TRBJ2-7	NA	CASSPRVPYEQYF	TGTGCCAGCAGTCCCAGGGTTCCCTACGAGCAGTACTTC
TRBV7-8	NA	TRBJ2-3	once	CASRPTGGGLDTQYF	TGTGCCAGCAGACCCACAGGGGGGGGTTTAGATACGCAGTATTTT
TRBV19	TRBD1	TRBJ2-1	NA	CASSRGTGTYNEQFF	TGTGCCAGTAGTAGAGGGACAGGAACCTACAATGAGCAGTTCTTC
TRBV15	NA	TRBJ2-5	NA	CATSRDRTSQETQYF	TGTGCCACCAGCAGAGATCGGACTTCCCAAGAGACCCAGTACTTC
TRBV30	NA	TRBJ2-1	NA	CAWGSLGVIGDEQFF	TGTGCCTGGGGCTCCTTAGGGGTAATTGGAGATGAGCAGTTCTTC
TRBV5-1	TRBD2	TRBJ2-7	NA	CASSRAGSYEQYF	TGCGCCAGCAGCCGAGCGGGGTCCTACGAGCAGTACTTC
TRBV5-1	TRBD1	TRBJ2-1	few	CASSFSLGQGRGESYNEQFF	TGCGCCAGCAGCTTTAGTCTGGGACAGGGTCGAGGTGAGTCCTACAATGAGCAGTTCTTC
TRBV7-2	TRBD1	TRBJ2-2	NA	CASSPGQGVTGELFF	TGTGCCAGCAGCCCTGGACAGGGGGTCACCGGGGAGCTGTTTTTT
TRBV6-8	NA	TRBJ1-2	NA	CAIGGDYYGYTF	TGTGCCATAGGCGGGGATTACTATGGCTACACCTTC
TRBV9	TRBD1	TRBJ1-2	NA	CASSVEEGADRGGYTF	TGTGCCAGCAGCGTAGAAGAGGGGGCGGACAGGGGTGGCTACACCTTC
TRBV6-5	TRBD2	TRBJ2-1	NA	CASGPLAGGDGEQFF	TGTGCCAGCGGTCCTCTAGCGGGGGGTGACGGTGAGCAGTTCTTC
TRBV30	NA	TRBJ1-4	few	CAWDRSTNEKLFF	TGTGCCTGGGACAGGTCAACTAATGAAAAACTGTTTTTT
TRBV5-4	NA	TRBJ2-3	NA	CASSLAPTRAYGTDTQYF	TGTGCCAGCAGCTTGGCCCCTACTAGAGCCTATGGCACAGATACGCAGTATTTT
TRBV7-2	TRBD1	TRBJ1-1	NA	CASSLKTGRTEAFF	TGTGCCAGCAGCTTAAAGACAGGGAGGACTGAAGCTTTCTTT
TRBV7-9	NA	TRBJ2-5	NA	CASSAFSGPLETQYF	TGTGCCAGCAGCGCATTTAGCGGACCCTTGGAGACCCAGTACTTC
TRBV15	TRBD1	TRBJ2-1	NA	CATSGGQDEQFF	TGTGCCACCAGTGGAGGACAGGATGAGCAGTTCTTC
TRBV19	NA	TRBJ2-3	NA	CASSMLSTDTQYF	TGTGCCAGTAGTATGTTAAGCACAGATACGCAGTATTTT
TRBV29-1	TRBD2	TRBJ2-3	NA	CSVSSGGTDTQYF	TGCAGCGTTTCCAGCGGGGGCACAGATACGCAGTATTTT
TRBV19	NA	TRBJ2-2	NA	CASTTLSGVGLNTGELFF	TGTGCCAGTACCACCCTCTCTGGAGTAGGACTGAACACCGGGGAGCTGTTTTTT
TRBV7-2	NA	TRBJ1-2	NA	CASSLGRTRLNYGYTF	TGTGCCAGCAGCTTAGGACGGACAAGGCTGAACTATGGCTACACCTTC
TRBV4-1	NA	TRBJ1-1	NA	CASSQTRDTPAFF	TGCGCCAGCAGCCAAACCCGGGACACTCCAGCTTTCTTT
TRBV30	NA	TRBJ1-1	NA	CAWRSGAGGAFF	TGTGCCTGGAGATCAGGGGCGGGGGGAGCTTTCTTT
TRBV19	TRBD2	TRBJ2-5	NA	CATSPGGLTFETQYF	TGTGCCACTTCCCCGGGAGGACTAACTTTTGAGACCCAGTACTTC
TRBV2	TRBD2	TRBJ2-5	NA	CASRPAGGQETQYF	TGTGCCAGCAGGCCAGCGGGGGGCCAAGAGACCCAGTACTTC
TRBV30	NA	TRBJ1-1	NA	CAWILSGRVGKTEAFF	TGTGCCTGGATACTTTCGGGCAGGGTAGGTAAAACTGAAGCTTTCTTT
TRBV6-4	TRBD2	TRBJ2-7	NA	CASSVWAGGSYEQYF	TGTGCCAGCAGTGTTTGGGCGGGGGGTTCCTACGAGCAGTACTTC
TRBV28	NA	TRBJ1-5	NA	CAISRGGNQPQHF	TGTGCCATTTCTAGGGGTGGCAATCAGCCCCAGCATTTT